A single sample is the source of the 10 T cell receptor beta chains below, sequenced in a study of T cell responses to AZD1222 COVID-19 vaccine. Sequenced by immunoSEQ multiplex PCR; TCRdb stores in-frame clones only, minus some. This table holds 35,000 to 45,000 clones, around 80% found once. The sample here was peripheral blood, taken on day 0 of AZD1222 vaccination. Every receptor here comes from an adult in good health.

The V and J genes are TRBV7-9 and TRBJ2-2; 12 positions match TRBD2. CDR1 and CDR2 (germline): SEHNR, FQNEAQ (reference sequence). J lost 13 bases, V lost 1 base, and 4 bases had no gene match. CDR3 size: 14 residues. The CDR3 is CASSLDLAGGTLFF. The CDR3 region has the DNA TGTGCCAGCAGCTTAGACCTAGCGGGGGGGACGCTGTTTTTT.

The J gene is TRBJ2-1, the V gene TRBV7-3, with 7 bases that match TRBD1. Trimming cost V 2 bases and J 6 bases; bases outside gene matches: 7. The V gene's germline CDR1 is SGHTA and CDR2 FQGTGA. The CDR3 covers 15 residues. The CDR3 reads CASSLDRASLNEQFF. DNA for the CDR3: TGTGCCAGCAGCTTAGACAGGGCCAGCCTCAATGAGCAGTTCTTC.

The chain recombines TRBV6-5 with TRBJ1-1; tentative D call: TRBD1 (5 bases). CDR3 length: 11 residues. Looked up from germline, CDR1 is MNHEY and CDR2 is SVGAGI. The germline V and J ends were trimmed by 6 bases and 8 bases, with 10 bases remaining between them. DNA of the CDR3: TGTGCCAGCAGGGGGCGGGTAGAAGCTTTCTTT. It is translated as CASRGRVEAFF.

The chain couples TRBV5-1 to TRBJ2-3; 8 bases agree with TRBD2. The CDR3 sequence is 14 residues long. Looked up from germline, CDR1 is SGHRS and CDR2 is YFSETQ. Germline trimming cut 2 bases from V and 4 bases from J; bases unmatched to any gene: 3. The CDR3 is CASSFSGGSDTQYF. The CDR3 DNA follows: TGCGCCAGCAGCTTTTCGGGGGGGTCAGATACGCAGTATTTT.

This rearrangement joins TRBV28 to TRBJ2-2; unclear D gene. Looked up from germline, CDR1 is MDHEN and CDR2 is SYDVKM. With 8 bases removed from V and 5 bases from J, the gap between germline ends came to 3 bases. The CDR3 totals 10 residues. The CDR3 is CASSTGELFF. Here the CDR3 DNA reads TGTGCCAGCTCAACCGGGGAGCTGTTTTTT.

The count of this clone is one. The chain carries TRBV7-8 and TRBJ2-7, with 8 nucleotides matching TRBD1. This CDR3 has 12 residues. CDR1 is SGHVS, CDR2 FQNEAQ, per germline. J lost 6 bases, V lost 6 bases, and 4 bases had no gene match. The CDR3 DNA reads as TGTGCCAGCAGACCTACAGGGGGCGAGCAGTACTTC. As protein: CASRPTGGEQYF.

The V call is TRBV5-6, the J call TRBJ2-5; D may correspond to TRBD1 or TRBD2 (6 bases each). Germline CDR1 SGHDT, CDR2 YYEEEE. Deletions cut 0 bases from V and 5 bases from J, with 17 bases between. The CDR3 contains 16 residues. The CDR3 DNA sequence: TGTGCCAGCAGCTTGGTTTCTTTGGGGGGCGCGGAGACCCAGTACTTC. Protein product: CASSLVSLGGAETQYF.

The CDR3 DNA is TGTGCCAGTAGGGCCGGACAGGGAGCTAACTATGGCTACACCTTC. Translating gives CASRAGQGANYGYTF. This chain connects TRBV19 to TRBJ1-2; 8 bases fit TRBD1. Trimming took 6 bases from V and 0 from J; bases not matched to a gene: 6. CDR3 length: 15 amino acids. The germline V gene encodes CDR1 LNHDA and CDR2 SQIVND (reference sequence).

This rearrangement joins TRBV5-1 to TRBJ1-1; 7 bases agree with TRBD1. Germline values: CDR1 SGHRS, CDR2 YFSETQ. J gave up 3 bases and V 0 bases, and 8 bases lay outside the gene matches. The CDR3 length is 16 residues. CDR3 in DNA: TGCGCCAGCAGCTTGGGGAGGGCACAGGGGTACACTGAAGCTTTCTTT. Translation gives CASSLGRAQGYTEAFF.

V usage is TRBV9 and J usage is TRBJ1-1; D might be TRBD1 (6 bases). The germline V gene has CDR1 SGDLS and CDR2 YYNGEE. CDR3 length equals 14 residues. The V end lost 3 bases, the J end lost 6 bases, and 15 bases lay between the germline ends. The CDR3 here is CASSAVSKGAEAFF. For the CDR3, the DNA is TGTGCCAGCAGCGCCGTTTCCAAGGGGGCTGAAGCTTTCTTT.